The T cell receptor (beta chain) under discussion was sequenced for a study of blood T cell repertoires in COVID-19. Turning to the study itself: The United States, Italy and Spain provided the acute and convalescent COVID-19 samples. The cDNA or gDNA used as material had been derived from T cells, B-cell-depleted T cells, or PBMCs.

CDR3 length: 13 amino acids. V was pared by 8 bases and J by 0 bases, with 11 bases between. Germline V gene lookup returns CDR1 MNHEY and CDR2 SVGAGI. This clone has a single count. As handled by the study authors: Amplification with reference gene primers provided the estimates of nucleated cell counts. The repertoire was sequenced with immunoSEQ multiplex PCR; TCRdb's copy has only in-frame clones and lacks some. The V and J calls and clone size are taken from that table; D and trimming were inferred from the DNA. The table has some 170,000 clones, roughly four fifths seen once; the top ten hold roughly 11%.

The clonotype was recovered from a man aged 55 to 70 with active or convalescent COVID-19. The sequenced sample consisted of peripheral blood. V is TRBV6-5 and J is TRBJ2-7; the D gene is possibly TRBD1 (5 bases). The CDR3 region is CASGRQSSYEQYF. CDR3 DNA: TGTGCCAGCGGAAGACAGAGCTCCTACGAGCAGTACTTC.